The T cell receptor (beta chain) described here comes from a study of shared clonotypes between healthy human individuals. General study results and limits: Relative to memory subsets, naive subsets generally showed larger estimated richness. In contrast to clonotypes shared by all four donors, non-shared clonotypes had lower generation probabilities.

Assay used: immunoSEQ multiplex PCR; TCRdb lists only in-frame clones, some missing. This table holds millions of clones, about 95% found once. A word on this clone: Its antigen remains unidentified.

The CDR3 contains 16 residues. Germline CDR1 and CDR2: MGHRA and YSYEKL. CD8 cells regarded as naive lacked CD45RO, were positively chosen for CCR7, and omitted terminally differentiated effector memory CD45RA+ cells. Donors comprised healthy HIV-negative adults lacking recent acute infections or vaccinations. Sequencing was carried out using naive CD8+ T cells sorted from blood. The chain combines TRBV4-1 with TRBJ2-5; a weak D match, TRBD2 (5 bases). The J call could be wrong; TRBJ2-7 is a better fit for the DNA end. This TCR was recovered from a man between 18 and 29 years old in good health. DNA of the CDR3: TGCGCCAGCAGCCACCTATCCCAGGACTTATCCTACGAGCAGTACTTC. As protein: CASSHLSQDLSYEQYF.